The 19 T cell receptor beta chains below come from one sample, sequenced in a study of PD-1 blockade in classical Hodgkin lymphoma. Time point indicated: cycle 4 day 1 (C4D1), after more than five weeks of nivolumab. Every patient relapsed after autologous stem cell transplantation, and brentuximab vedotin exposure varied. Purified CD4+ T cells were obtained from thawed PBMCs through magnetic negative selection. Produced via immunoSEQ multiplex PCR; TCRdb's table is partial and in-frame only. The top ten clones hold around 0.56% of a sample with 25,000 to 30,000 clones, 65% to 80% of them seen once. The specimen was CD4+ T cells from blood, collected before the fourth cycle of nivolumab. The receptors were sampled from a human donor with classical Hodgkin lymphoma.

The chain recombines TRBV28 with TRBJ2-3, with 7 bases identical to TRBD2. This CDR3 has 16 amino acids. Germline V gives CDR1 MDHEN, CDR2 SYDVKM. The V gene end was trimmed by 4 bases and the J gene end by 2 bases; junction bases not matched to a gene: 9. Here the CDR3 DNA reads TGTGCCAGCAGTTCCTTCAGAGAGCGGGACACAGATACGCAGTATTTT. Translation: CASSSFRERDTDTQYF.

This chain links TRBV6-6 with TRBJ2-2, with a possible D match to TRBD1 (5 bases). The CDR3 spans 14 residues. Trimming pared 2 bases from V and 6 bases from J, leaving 10 bases between. Germline V lookup: CDR1 MNHNY, CDR2 SVGAGI (reference sequence). CDR3 bases: TGTGCCAGCAGTTACACGGCAGGGCCCGGGGAGCTGTTTTTT. Protein sequence: CASSYTAGPGELFF.

This chain joins TRBV6-6 and TRBJ1-5; TRBD1 aligns across 12 bases. Germline trimming cut 2 bases from V and 6 bases from J; bases unmatched to any gene: 5. Germline values: CDR1 MNHNY, CDR2 SVGAGI (reference sequence). The CDR3 sequence is 16 residues long. As DNA, the CDR3 is TGTGCCAGCAGTTACACAGGGACAGGGGGCGGTCAGCCCCAGCATTTT. It yields the protein CASSYTGTGGGQPQHF.

This chain connects TRBV10-3 to TRBJ2-7; D remains unclear. The CDR3 covers 13 residues. With 2 bases removed from V and 0 bases from J, the gap between germline ends came to 5 bases. Germline CDR1 reads ENHRY; CDR2 reads SYGVKD. Here the CDR3 reads CAISEHSSYEQYF. The CDR3 bases are TGTGCCATCAGTGAGCACAGCTCCTACGAGCAGTACTTC.

The chain links TRBV19 to TRBJ2-3; TRBD1 is a possible D gene (5 bases). V lost 3 bases and J 2 bases, leaving 18 bases between the germline ends. Per the germline V gene, CDR1 is LNHDA and CDR2 is SQIVND (reference sequence). The CDR3 contains 17 residues. In DNA form, the CDR3 reads TGTGCCAGTAGTATGACTGAGGCAGGGTGGCCCACAGATACGCAGTATTTT. Translated, it gives CASSMTEAGWPTDTQYF. The entire variable domain, with the rest obtained from reference TRBV19 and TRBJ2-3, is as follows: DGGITQSPKYLFRKEGQNVTLSCEQNLNHDAMYWYRQDPGQGLRLIYYSQIVNDFQKGDIAEGYSVSREKKESFPLTVTSAQKNPTAFYLCASSMTEAGWPTDTQYFGPGTRLTVL.

This rearrangement joins TRBV5-4 to TRBJ2-7, with 9 bases lining up with TRBD2. This CDR3 is 16 amino acids long. The V gene's germline CDR1 is SGHNT and CDR2 YYREEE (reference sequence). J was trimmed by 4 bases and V by 0 bases; bases with no gene match: 8. CDR3 amino acids: CASSLGIWAGGYEQYF. DNA of the CDR3: TGTGCCAGCAGCTTGGGTATTTGGGCGGGAGGGTACGAGCAGTACTTC.

The V gene is TRBV6-6, the J gene TRBJ1-1; D gene unclear. Germline V gene sequence: CDR1 MNHNY, CDR2 SVGAGI (reference sequence). Trimming took off 2 bases at V and 7 bases at J, with 5 bases between the two ends. This CDR3 contains 11 residues. CDR3 nucleotides: TGTGCCAGCAGTTACGGTGGTGAAGCTTTCTTT. This codes for CASSYGGEAFF.

The chain employs TRBV9 and TRBJ1-2, with D possibly TRBD1 on 5 matching bases. The V and J ends lost 3 bases and 1 base respectively, with 19 bases between them. The CDR3 consists of 17 residues. The germline V gene encodes CDR1 SGDLS and CDR2 YYNGEE. Written as DNA, the CDR3 is TGTGCCAGCAGCGCAACCTGGGGCGTGGGCCTTAACTATGGCTACACCTTC. Translation gives CASSATWGVGLNYGYTF.

A few counts support this clone. Its ends do not fully match the called genes, so a read error is possible. The V gene is TRBV6-1, the J gene TRBJ2-7; D is ambiguous. This CDR3 is built from 13 residues. Germline V CDR1 and CDR2: MNHNS, SASEGT. Here the CDR3 DNA reads TGTGCCAGCAATGAAGGATTCTACTACGAGCAGTACTTC. Its translation is CASNEGFYYEQYF.

V is TRBV6-1 and J is TRBJ1-4; no clear D. The ends were cut back, 3 bases at V and 6 bases at J, with 8 bases in the middle. CDR3 size: 13 residues. Germline V gene lookup returns CDR1 MNHNS and CDR2 SASEGT. The DNA for the CDR3 is TGTGCCAGCAGTGAGCGGAAGGATGAAAAACTGTTTTTT. Translated, it gives CASSERKDEKLFF.

The chain carries TRBV7-6 and TRBJ1-5, with TRBD1 matching 10 bases. There are 17 residues in the CDR3. Germline V gives CDR1 SGHVS, CDR2 FNYEAQ. The V segment lost 5 bases and the J segment 6 bases; nucleotides outside the gene matches: 13. DNA of the CDR3: TGTGCCAGCAGCCCCACGGCGGGACAGGGGAGGGGTCAGCCCCAGCATTTT. Translating it yields CASSPTAGQGRGQPQHF.

The V call is TRBV10-3, the J call TRBJ2-7, with 11 bases fitting TRBD1. The CDR3 covers 16 residues. Germline lookup yields CDR1 ENHRY and CDR2 SYGVKD. The V segment lost 4 bases and the J segment 6 bases; nucleotides outside the gene matches: 11. The DNA for the CDR3 is TGTGCCATCAGTGCAATCCCGGGGACAGGGGGATCCGAGCAGTACTTC. This sequence encodes CAISAIPGTGGSEQYF.

The gene calls are TRBV6-5 and TRBJ2-7; D is possibly TRBD2 (5 bases). The CDR3 is 13 residues long. V lost 7 bases and J 2 bases, leaving 12 bases between the germline ends. Germline V gene sequence: CDR1 MNHEY, CDR2 SVGAGI. CDR3 residues: CASISPGAYEQYF. As DNA, the CDR3 is TGTGCCAGCATTTCGCCCGGGGCCTACGAGCAGTACTTC.

This clone came up once. The chain recombines TRBV4-1 with TRBJ1-1, with no clear D. The germline V and J ends were trimmed by 4 bases and 0 bases, with 15 bases remaining between them. The CDR3 covers 16 residues. The germline V gene has CDR1 MGHRA and CDR2 YSYEKL. The CDR3, as DNA: TGCGCCAGCAGCCCAAGATATGGGGATGTGAACACTGAAGCTTTCTTT. This gives the protein CASSPRYGDVNTEAFF.

The V gene is TRBV27, the J gene TRBJ2-1; the D call may be TRBD1 or TRBD2 (5 bases each). The CDR3 covers 14 residues. The V gene's germline CDR1 is MNHEY and CDR2 SMNVEV (reference sequence). The V gene lost 1 base and the J gene lost 10 bases, with 14 bases spanning the gap. CDR3 loop: CASSLLTPRGEQFF. In nucleotides, the CDR3 is TGTGCCAGCAGTTTATTGACCCCGAGGGGCGAGCAGTTCTTC.

V gene TRBV5-1 combines with J gene TRBJ1-1; possible D gene TRBD1, 5 bases. CDR3 length equals 14 residues. Per germline, CDR1 SGHRS and CDR2 YFSETQ. Trimming shortened V by 2 bases and J by 2 bases, and 10 bases separated the two germline ends. The CDR3, as DNA: TGCGCCAGCAGCTTAAATGGGGCCAACACTGAAGCTTTCTTT. Translating gives CASSLNGANTEAFF.

The chain links TRBV7-2 to TRBJ1-2; no definite D call. V was cut by 5 bases and J by 2 bases, with 9 bases left in between. Germline CDR1 is SGHTA and CDR2 is FQGNSA. The CDR3 contains 13 residues. The DNA of the CDR3 is TGTGCCAGCAGCCTTAGCCTCAACTATGGCTACACCTTC. Translation: CASSLSLNYGYTF.

The chain has TRBV7-9 and TRBJ1-1, with 12 bases that match TRBD1. This CDR3 has 16 amino acids. J gave up 7 bases and V 5 bases, and 11 bases lay outside the gene matches. Germline values: CDR1 SEHNR, CDR2 FQNEAQ (reference sequence). CDR3 sequence: CASSLDPGQGANEAFF. For the CDR3, the DNA is TGTGCCAGCAGCCTCGACCCGGGACAGGGGGCAAATGAAGCTTTCTTT.

The chain uses TRBV5-1 and TRBJ2-3, with 8 bases that match TRBD2. V gave up 4 bases and J gave up 1 base; unmatched junction bases: 5. The length of the CDR3 is 15 residues. Germline V gene sequence: CDR1 SGHRS, CDR2 YFSETQ. This CDR3 is CASSITSGRTDTQYF. CDR3 sequence (DNA): TGCGCCAGCAGCATCACTAGCGGCCGCACAGATACGCAGTATTTT.